The 11 T cell receptor beta chains below were found in one sample sequenced in a study of molecular identifiers for immune sequencing clone quantification. TCRdb recomputed calls from the PCR reads with MiXCR, one row per CDR3 protein. The sample lists 400,000 to 600,000 distinct CDR3 sequences, about 26% occurring once. Sequenced material: naive CD8+ T cells from blood, with Jurkat cell RNA spiked in. As to subset: FACS-sorted CD8+CD4-CCR7+CD45RA+ naive T cells. The receptors were gathered from a human donor in good health. Some libraries in this study had Jurkat cell RNA spiked in.

This clonotype was counted ten times or more. At one end, the junction sequence differs from germline, possibly due to a read error. This rearrangement joins TRBV9 to TRBJ2-4; D is unclear. Germline values: CDR1 SGDLS, CDR2 YYNGEE. The CDR3 runs 13 residues. CDR3 residues: CASSVVPGRPVDF. The CDR3 DNA follows: TGTGCCAGCAGCGTAGTTCCCGGGCGTCCGGTGGACTTC. Complete variable domain (other parts from reference TRBV9 and TRBJ2-4): DSGVTQTPKHLITATGQRVTLRCSPRSGDLSVYWYQQSLDQGLQFLIQYYNGEERAKGNILERFSAQQFPDLHSELNLSSLELGDSALYFCASSVVPGRPVDFGAGTRLSVL.

As concerns this clonotype: One base away lies a much larger clone, so this may be a sequencing read error. V usage is TRBV27 and J usage is TRBJ1-5; D unclear. Germline CDR1 and CDR2: MNHEY and SMNVEV (reference sequence). There are 13 residues in the CDR3. The CDR3 reads CANSSTVNQPQHF. In DNA form, the CDR3 reads TGTGCCAACAGTTCAACGGTTAATCAGCCCCAGCATTTT.

Remarks on this clonotype: A junction boundary mismatches the germline segment, possibly from a read error. The chain couples TRBV15 to TRBJ2-7, with D possibly matching TRBD1 (6 bases). The CDR3 length is 15 residues. The germline gives CDR1 LNHNV, CDR2 YYDKDF (reference sequence). The CDR3 bases are TGTGCCACCAGCAGCGGACAGCCGGTCCCCAACGAGCACTACTTC. Amino acids: CATSSGQPVPNEHYF.

This clonotype came up a few times. The chain carries TRBV5-6 and TRBJ1-1; D is perhaps TRBD1 (6 bases). CDR1 is SGHDT and CDR2 is YYEEEE in the germline V gene. Trimming pared 9 bases from V and 4 bases from J, leaving 19 bases between. The CDR3 loop spans 14 amino acids. Here the CDR3 reads CATCHRVLCTEAFF. The CDR3 DNA is TGTGCCACATGCCACAGGGTTTTGTGCACTGAAGCTTTCTTT.

This clonotype was observed a single time. A single base separates this from a much larger clone, so it may be a read error. The rearrangement joins TRBV5-6 to TRBJ1-4, with D possibly TRBD1 on 5 matching bases. Germline CDR1 and CDR2: SGHDT and YYEEEE. V dropped 4 bases and J dropped 3 bases, with 16 bases sitting between them. The CDR3 is 16 amino acids. The CDR3, as DNA: TGTGCCAGCAGCGTCTCAACGACAGCAGCTAATGAAAAACTGTTTTTT. It translates to CASSVSTTAANEKLFF.

This sequence joins TRBV7-2 and TRBJ2-4, with D possibly being TRBD2 (6 bases). The CDR3 is made up of 16 amino acids. With 5 bases removed from V and 3 bases from J, the gap between germline ends came to 17 bases. CDR1 and CDR2 from the germline V gene are SGHTA and FQGNSA. The DNA of the CDR3 is TGTGCCAGCAGCGGAGGGTCGGGCACAGTCAAAAACATTCAGTACTTC. The encoded protein is CASSGGSGTVKNIQYF.

This clonotype has ten or more counts. CDR3 nucleotide sequence: TGTGCCAGCAGTCCCCTTAGCTACGAGCAGTACTTC. It codes for CASSPLSYEQYF. The chain couples TRBV7-9 to TRBJ2-7; D ambiguous. V was pared by 6 bases and J by 3 bases, with 9 bases between. The CDR3 spans 12 residues. Germline V CDR1 and CDR2: SEHNR, FQNEAQ (reference sequence).

This clonotype was found a few times. This sequence joins TRBV20-1 and TRBJ2-1; 8 bases match TRBD2. Per the germline V gene, CDR1 is DFQATT and CDR2 is SNEGSKA (reference sequence). V dropped 5 bases and J dropped 0; count of bases not matched to a gene: 3. This CDR3 spans 14 amino acids. In nucleotides, the CDR3 is TGCAGTGCTCAACTAGCGGCCTCCTACAATGAGCAGTTCTTC. Amino acids: CSAQLAASYNEQFF.

This clonotype appeared many times. This sequence joins TRBV24-1 and TRBJ2-1; tentatively, D is TRBD1 or TRBD2 (6 bases each). CDR1 is KGHDR and CDR2 is SFDVKD in the germline V gene. Deletions cut 8 bases from V and 4 bases from J, with 23 bases between. The length of the CDR3 is 17 residues. The CDR3 nucleotides are TGTGCCACCACCGAAGGAGGGGGACCAGACGGATACAATGAGCAGTTCTTC. Its translation is CATTEGGGPDGYNEQFF.

The chain joins TRBV30 to TRBJ2-7, with 10 nucleotides matching TRBD1. V shed 0 bases, J shed 1 base, and the junction held 0 bases outside the gene matches. The CDR3 loop spans 14 amino acids. Germline-derived CDR1 and CDR2 are GTSNPN and SVGIG (reference sequence). The CDR3 nucleotides read TGTGCCTGGAGTGTGGGACAGGGGTCCTACGAGCAGTACTTC. Protein product: CAWSVGQGSYEQYF.

This clonotype has only a few counts. The chain combines TRBV6-1 with TRBJ2-3; no firm D call. The length of the CDR3 is 13 residues. V was pared by 3 bases and J by 1 base, with 5 bases between. Per germline, CDR1 MNHNS and CDR2 SASEGT. Here the CDR3 reads CASSDLGTDTQYF. CDR3 nucleotide sequence: TGTGCCAGCAGTGACTTGGGCACAGATACGCAGTATTTT.